The subject of this entry is one TCR beta chain. These data belong to a study of control samples from healthy donors and cancer patients. Sequencing was performed with immunoSEQ multiplex PCR; in TCRdb, only in-frame clones are kept and a portion is missing. The sample has over 45,000 clones, around 90% seen once. Deletions cut 1 base from V and 1 base from J, with 7 bases between. The CDR3 runs 14 residues. Germline assignment: CDR1 SGHVS and CDR2 FQNEAQ. The sample was PBMCs. This sequence originates from a middle-aged man with colorectal cancer. The chain joins TRBV7-8 to TRBJ1-1; D gene ambiguous. The CDR3 nucleotides are TGTGCCAGCAGCTTAGATCTTACGAACACTGAAGCTTTCTTT. It specifies CASSLDLTNTEAFF.